The clone carrying this T cell receptor (beta chain) was detected many times. As yet, its antigen is unknown. These data originate in a study of human T cells and chemical hapten exposure. Findings and caveats of the study: TCRs above 1 in 1000 frequency stayed constant with DPC sensitization. Patch test score showed a positive correlation with PT1 expanded TCR counts.

Per the study methods: Individual samples carried between 23,224 and 690,600 TCRs, with about 88,000 as the median. TCRdb reanalysed the RACE reads using MiXCR and keeps one entry per CDR3 protein. The V and J calls and clone size are TCRdb's, not the authors'. The data show around 75,000 distinct CDR3 sequences, approximately 10% seen once. The germline gives CDR1 SGHVS, CDR2 FNYEAQ. The CDR3 loop spans 17 amino acids. The V and J ends lost 0 bases and 2 bases respectively, with 14 bases between them. Time point described: patch test 1, 2 weeks after DPC sensitization. Treatment indicated: therapeutic diphenylcyclopropenone sensitization with weekly scalp DPC. It was unfractionated whole blood from which total RNA was extracted.

The sample was whole blood, taken in connection with sensitization to the hapten diphenylcyclopropenone (DPC). This TCR derives from a woman in her fifties or sixties with alopecia areata. Some clones in this sample may be carry-over from other donors' samples. This chain joins TRBV7-6 and TRBJ2-1, with D maybe TRBD2 (7 bases). The CDR3 DNA reads TGTGCCAGCAGCTTAGCAGGGGGGGGCTCCCCCTACAATGAGCAGTTCTTC. Amino acid sequence: CASSLAGGGSPYNEQFF.